Listed here are 9 T cell receptor beta chains from one sample, sequenced in a study of cytomegalovirus exposure and HLA in healthy donors. Some clones are missing from TCRdb's copy, which holds only in-frame ones; the method was immunoSEQ multiplex PCR. The table has over 200,000 clones, around 88% seen once; the top ten hold around 3%. What was sequenced was PBMCs. The source of these receptors is a woman aged 18-29 years in good health and CMV-seronegative.

The chain recombines TRBV5-4 with TRBJ2-1, with D tentatively TRBD2 (6 bases). In germline, CDR1 is SGHNT, CDR2 YYREEE (reference sequence). The length of the CDR3 is 15 residues. Deletions cut 3 bases from V and 3 bases from J, with 13 bases between. The CDR3 nucleotides read TGTGCCAGCAGCTCGACGGGGGAATACTACAATGAGCAGTTCTTC. Protein sequence: CASSSTGEYYNEQFF.

V and J are TRBV28 and TRBJ1-5, with D unresolved. There are 15 residues in the CDR3. In germline, CDR1 is MDHEN, CDR2 SYDVKM. V dropped 3 bases and J dropped 4 bases, with 13 bases sitting between them. CDR3 in amino acids: CASSLVQVGNQPQHF. The DNA for the CDR3 is TGTGCCAGCAGTTTGGTCCAGGTTGGGAATCAGCCCCAGCATTTT.

The chain carries TRBV7-9 and TRBJ2-7; D perhaps matches TRBD1 (7 bases). Germline V gene data show CDR1 as SEHNR and CDR2 as FQNEAQ (reference sequence). V was shortened by 2 bases and J by 1 base, with 15 bases between the two germline ends. The CDR3 has 16 amino acids. CDR3 sequence (DNA): TGTGCCAGCAGCTTATCATTCAGGGGGAGGTCCTACGAGCAGTACTTC. Translation gives CASSLSFRGRSYEQYF. Full variable domain (missing parts from reference TRBV7-9 and TRBJ2-7): DTGVSQNPRHKITKRGQNVTFRCDPISEHNRLYWYRQTLGQGPEFLTYFQNEAQLEKSRLLSDRFSAERPKGSFSTLEIQRTEQGDSAMYLCASSLSFRGRSYEQYFGPGTRLTVT.

The chain joins TRBV11-1 to TRBJ2-1, with D perhaps matching TRBD1 (6 bases). This CDR3 region has 15 residues. Trimming removed 5 bases from V and 8 bases from J, with 19 bases in between. From germline, CDR1 is SGHAT and CDR2 FQDESV (reference sequence). The CDR3 DNA is TGTGCCAGCAGCCCCACTAGGGGGTCCACAGATGAGCAGTTCTTC. This sequence encodes CASSPTRGSTDEQFF. Drawing the rest from reference TRBV11-1 and TRBJ2-1, the complete variable domain is EAEVAQSPRYKITEKSQAVAFWCDPISGHATLYWYRQILGQGPELLVQFQDESVVDDSQLPKDRFSAERLKGVDSTLKIQPAELGDSAMYLCASSPTRGSTDEQFFGPGTRLTVL.

This chain joins TRBV9 and TRBJ1-1; D is unclear. Germline CDR1 SGDLS, CDR2 YYNGEE. Trimming stripped 4 bases from V and 6 bases from J, with 13 bases between. CDR3 size: 13 residues. The CDR3 bases are TGTGCCAGCAGCCCTGCGGGGTACGCTGAAGCTTTCTTT. Translating gives CASSPAGYAEAFF.

The gene calls are TRBV19 and TRBJ2-1; maybe TRBD1 (5 bases). CDR3 size: 13 residues. V was pared by 6 bases and J by 2 bases, with 8 bases between. Germline V gives CDR1 LNHDA, CDR2 SQIVND (reference sequence). This CDR3 reads CASSTGPYNEQFF. DNA for the CDR3: TGTGCCAGTAGCACAGGTCCCTACAATGAGCAGTTCTTC.

This clone occurred a few times. The chain links TRBV2 to TRBJ2-1, with a weak D call TRBD1 (6 bases). Germline CDR1 SNHLY, CDR2 FYNNEI. The CDR3 spans 14 residues. V lost 6 bases, J lost 3 bases, and 12 bases lay in between. CDR3 bases: TGTGCCAGCAGGGAAACACAGGGCTACAATGAGCAGTTCTTC. This encodes CASRETQGYNEQFF.

This clone was counted a single time. V usage is TRBV13 and J usage is TRBJ2-1; the match to TRBD2 covers 8 bases. This CDR3 has 14 residues. Germline CDR1 and CDR2: PRHDT and FYEKMQ (reference sequence). The J segment lost 6 bases and the V segment lost 3 bases, leaving 4 bases of the junction unmatched. CDR3 sequence reads: CASSFPGLANEQFF. CDR3 coding DNA: TGTGCCAGCAGCTTCCCTGGACTAGCCAATGAGCAGTTCTTC.

This clone was counted once. V usage is TRBV5-4 and J usage is TRBJ2-3; TRBD2 aligns across 11 bases. V was pared by 8 bases and J by 5 bases, with 1 base of the junction left unmatched. The germline CDR1 and CDR2 sequences are SGHNT and YYREEE (reference sequence). The CDR3 totals 12 residues. CDR3 DNA sequence: TGTGCCAGTAGCGGGGGGGGAGATACGCAGTATTTT. Translation: CASSGGGDTQYF.